This entry describes one T cell receptor beta chain. What it binds is unknown. This sample was included in a study of vaccination effects on CD4 cells after COVID-19. The CDR3 length is 12 residues. The assay was immunoSEQ multiplex PCR, and TCRdb's table has in-frame clones only and misses some. The sample contains about 63,000 clones, roughly 80% of which appear only once. Study-level points and caveats: No early post-infection timepoints were available in the study, which also included few convalescent patients. Both infection-induced and vaccine-induced clones contracted markedly at late post-vaccination timepoints.

Viral peptide pool expansion of antigen-specific CD4+ T cells preceded sequencing in the ViraFEST assay. Following culture for about 11 days, CD4+ T cells were isolated. Testing of the vaccine recipients showed negative nucleocapsid antibodies and no prior SARS-CoV-2 infection. Each culture had half its medium swapped for IL-2 medium on days 3 and 7. The specimen comprised CD4+ T cells from PBMCs cultured with HCoV-OC43 spike peptides, sampled before COVID-19 vaccination. Regarding subset: HCoV-OC43 spike overlapping peptide pool stimulation. The sequence was collected from a human donor who received a COVID-19 vaccine. This chain uses TRBV21-1 with TRBJ2-2; TRBD1 is taken as the D call from the table, unchecked against the DNA. TRBV21-1 is annotated as a pseudogene. The CDR3 loop is CASSPNTGELFF. Written as DNA, the CDR3 is TGTGCCAGCAGCCCAAACACCGGGGAGCTGTTTTTT.